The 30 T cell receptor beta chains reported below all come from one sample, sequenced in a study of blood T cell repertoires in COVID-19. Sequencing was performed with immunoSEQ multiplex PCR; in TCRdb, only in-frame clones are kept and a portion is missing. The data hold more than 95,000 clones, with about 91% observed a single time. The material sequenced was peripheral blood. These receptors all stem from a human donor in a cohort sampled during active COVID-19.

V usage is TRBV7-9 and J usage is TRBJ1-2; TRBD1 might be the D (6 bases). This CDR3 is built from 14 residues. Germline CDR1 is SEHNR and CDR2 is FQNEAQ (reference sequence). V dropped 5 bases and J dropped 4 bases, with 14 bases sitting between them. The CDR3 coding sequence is TGTGCCAGCAGCGTACCTACAGGGCTCTATGGCTACACCTTC. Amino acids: CASSVPTGLYGYTF. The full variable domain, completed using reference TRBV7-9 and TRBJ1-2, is DTGVSQNPRHKITKRGQNVTFRCDPISEHNRLYWYRQTLGQGPEFLTYFQNEAQLEKSRLLSDRFSAERPKGSFSTLEIQRTEQGDSAMYLCASSVPTGLYGYTFGSGTRLTVV.

This chain's CDR3 is CASMHRVGSYNEQFF. CDR3 nucleotide sequence: TGTGCCAGCATGCATCGGGTGGGTTCCTACAATGAGCAGTTCTTC. The chain employs TRBV2 and TRBJ2-1; D is unresolved. The ends were cut back, 7 bases at V and 1 base at J, with 14 bases in the middle. The CDR3 length is 15 residues. Per germline, CDR1 SNHLY and CDR2 FYNNEI.

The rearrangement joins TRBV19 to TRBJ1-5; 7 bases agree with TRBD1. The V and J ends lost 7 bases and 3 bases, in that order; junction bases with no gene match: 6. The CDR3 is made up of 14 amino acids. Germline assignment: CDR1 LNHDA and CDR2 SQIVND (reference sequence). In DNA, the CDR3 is TGTGCCAGTATGGGACAGATCGACAATCAGCCCCAGCATTTT. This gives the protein CASMGQIDNQPQHF.

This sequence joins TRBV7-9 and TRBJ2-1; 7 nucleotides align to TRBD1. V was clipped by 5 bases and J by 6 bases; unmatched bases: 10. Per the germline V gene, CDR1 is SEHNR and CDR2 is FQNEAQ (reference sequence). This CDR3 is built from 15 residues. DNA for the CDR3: TGTGCCAGCAGCCCCCATCGACAGGGCGGCAATGAGCAGTTCTTC. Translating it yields CASSPHRQGGNEQFF.

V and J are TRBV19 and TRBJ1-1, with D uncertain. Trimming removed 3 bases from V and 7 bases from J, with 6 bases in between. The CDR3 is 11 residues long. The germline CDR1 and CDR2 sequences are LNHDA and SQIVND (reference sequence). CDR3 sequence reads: CASSIRNEAFF. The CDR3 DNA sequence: TGTGCCAGTAGTATTAGAAATGAAGCTTTCTTT. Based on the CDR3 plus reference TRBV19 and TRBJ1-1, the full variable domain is DGGITQSPKYLFRKEGQNVTLSCEQNLNHDAMYWYRQDPGQGLRLIYYSQIVNDFQKGDIAEGYSVSREKKESFPLTVTSAQKNPTAFYLCASSIRNEAFFGQGTRLTVV.

This CDR3 is CASSLTGAAYEQYF. In nucleotides, the CDR3 is TGTGCCAGCTCACTTACAGGGGCCGCCTACGAGCAGTACTTC. J is TRBJ2-7 and V is TRBV18; 7 bases are shared with TRBD1. Germline CDR1 reads KGHSH; CDR2 reads LQKENI. V gave up 4 bases and J gave up 2 bases; unmatched junction bases: 5. The CDR3 runs 14 residues.

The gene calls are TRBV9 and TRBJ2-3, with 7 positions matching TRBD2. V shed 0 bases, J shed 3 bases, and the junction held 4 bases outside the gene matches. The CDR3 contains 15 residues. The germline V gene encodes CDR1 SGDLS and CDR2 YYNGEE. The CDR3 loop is CASSVGGGGTDTQYF. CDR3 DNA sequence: TGTGCCAGCAGCGTAGGCGGGGGTGGGACAGATACGCAGTATTTT. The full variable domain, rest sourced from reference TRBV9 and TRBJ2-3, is DSGVTQTPKHLITATGQRVTLRCSPRSGDLSVYWYQQSLDQGLQFLIQYYNGEERAKGNILERFSAQQFPDLHSELNLSSLELGDSALYFCASSVGGGGTDTQYFGPGTRLTVL.

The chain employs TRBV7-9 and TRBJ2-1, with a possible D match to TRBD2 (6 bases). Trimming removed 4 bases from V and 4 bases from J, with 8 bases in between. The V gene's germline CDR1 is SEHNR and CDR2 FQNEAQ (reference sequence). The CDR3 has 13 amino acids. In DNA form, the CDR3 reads TGTGCCAGCAGCTACGGGACTTACAATGAGCAGTTCTTC. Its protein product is CASSYGTYNEQFF. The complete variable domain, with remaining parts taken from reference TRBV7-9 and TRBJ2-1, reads DTGVSQNPRHKITKRGQNVTFRCDPISEHNRLYWYRQTLGQGPEFLTYFQNEAQLEKSRLLSDRFSAERPKGSFSTLEIQRTEQGDSAMYLCASSYGTYNEQFFGPGTRLTVL.

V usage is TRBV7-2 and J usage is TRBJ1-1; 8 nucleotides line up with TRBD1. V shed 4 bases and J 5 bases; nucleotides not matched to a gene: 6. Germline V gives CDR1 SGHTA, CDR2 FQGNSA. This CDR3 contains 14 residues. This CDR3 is CASSSTGARTEAFF. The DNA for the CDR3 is TGTGCCAGCAGCTCGACAGGGGCGCGGACTGAAGCTTTCTTT.

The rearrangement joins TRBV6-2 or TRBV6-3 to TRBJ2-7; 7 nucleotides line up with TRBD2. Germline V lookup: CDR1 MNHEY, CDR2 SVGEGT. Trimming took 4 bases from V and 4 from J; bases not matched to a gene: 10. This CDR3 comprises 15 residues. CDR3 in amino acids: CASSWEGGIEYEQYF. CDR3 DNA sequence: TGTGCCAGCAGTTGGGAGGGAGGGATCGAGTACGAGCAGTACTTC.

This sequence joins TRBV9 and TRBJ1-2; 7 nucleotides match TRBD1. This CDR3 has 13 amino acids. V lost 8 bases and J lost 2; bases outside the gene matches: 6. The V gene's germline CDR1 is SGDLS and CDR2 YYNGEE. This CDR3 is CARTTGPNYGYTF. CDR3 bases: TGTGCCAGGACGACAGGGCCGAACTATGGCTACACCTTC.

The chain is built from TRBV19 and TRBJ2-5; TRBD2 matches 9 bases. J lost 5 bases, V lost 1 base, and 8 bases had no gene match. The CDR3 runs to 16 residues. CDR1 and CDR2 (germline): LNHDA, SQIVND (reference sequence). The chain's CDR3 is CASSIVRGGPRETQYF. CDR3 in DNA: TGTGCCAGTAGTATAGTGCGGGGGGGCCCCAGGGAGACCCAGTACTTC. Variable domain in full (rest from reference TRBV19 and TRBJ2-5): DGGITQSPKYLFRKEGQNVTLSCEQNLNHDAMYWYRQDPGQGLRLIYYSQIVNDFQKGDIAEGYSVSREKKESFPLTVTSAQKNPTAFYLCASSIVRGGPRETQYFGPGTRLLVL.

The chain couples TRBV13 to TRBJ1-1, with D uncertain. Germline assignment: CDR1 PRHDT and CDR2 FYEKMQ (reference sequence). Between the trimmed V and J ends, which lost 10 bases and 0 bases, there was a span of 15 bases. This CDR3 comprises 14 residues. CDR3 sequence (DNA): TGTGCCACCCAGCGGCTGGAAATGAACACTGAAGCTTTCTTT. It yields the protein CATQRLEMNTEAFF.

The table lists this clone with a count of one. CDR3 protein: CATSYRGTGELFF. As DNA, the CDR3 is TGTGCCACCAGCTACAGGGGCACCGGGGAGCTGTTTTTT. V gene TRBV24-1 combines with J gene TRBJ2-2, with 7 bases lining up with TRBD1. This CDR3 region has 13 residues. CDR1 and CDR2 from the germline V gene are KGHDR and SFDVKD. V lost 7 bases to trimming and J lost 4 bases; unmatched junction nucleotides: 2.

The chain's CDR3 is CASRNRGLNEQFF. The CDR3 DNA follows: TGTGCCAGCAGGAACAGGGGGCTCAATGAGCAGTTCTTC. V is TRBV13 and J is TRBJ2-1; 9 bases align to TRBD1. V trimming: 6 bases; J trimming: 6 bases; junction bases outside the gene matches: 3. Germline CDR1 and CDR2: PRHDT and FYEKMQ (reference sequence). This CDR3 has 13 amino acids. The full variable domain, completed using reference TRBV13 and TRBJ2-1, is AAGVIQSPRHLIKEKRETATLKCYPIPRHDTVYWYQQGPGQDPQFLISFYEKMQSDKGSIPDRFSAQQFSDYHSELNMSSLELGDSALYFCASRNRGLNEQFFGPGTRLTVL.

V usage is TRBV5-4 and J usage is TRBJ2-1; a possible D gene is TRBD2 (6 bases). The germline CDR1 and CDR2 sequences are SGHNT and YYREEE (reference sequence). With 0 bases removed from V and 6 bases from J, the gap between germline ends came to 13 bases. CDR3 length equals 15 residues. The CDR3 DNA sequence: TGTGCCAGCAGCTTGGGACTGGGAGGAGGCAATGAGCAGTTCTTC. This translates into CASSLGLGGGNEQFF.

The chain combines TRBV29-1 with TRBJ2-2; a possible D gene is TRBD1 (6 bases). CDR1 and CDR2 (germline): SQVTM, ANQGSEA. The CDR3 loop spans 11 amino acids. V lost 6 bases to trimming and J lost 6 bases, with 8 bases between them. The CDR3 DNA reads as TGCAGCGTCCCAGGGGCCGGGGAGCTGTTTTTT. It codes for CSVPGAGELFF.

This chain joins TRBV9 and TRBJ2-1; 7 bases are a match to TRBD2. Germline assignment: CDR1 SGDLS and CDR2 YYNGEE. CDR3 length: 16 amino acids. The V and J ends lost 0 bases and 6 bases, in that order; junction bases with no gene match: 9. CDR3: CASSVEVGGPSNEQFF. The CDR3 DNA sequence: TGTGCCAGCAGCGTAGAGGTGGGAGGGCCCAGCAATGAGCAGTTCTTC.

The CDR3 spells CASSQGDRFYEQYF. The CDR3 DNA sequence: TGTGCCAGCAGCCAAGGGGACAGATTCTACGAGCAGTACTTC. The V and J genes are TRBV13 and TRBJ2-7; TRBD1 agrees at 7 bases. V lost 5 bases to trimming and J lost 3 bases; unmatched junction nucleotides: 7. The CDR3 is made up of 14 amino acids. Germline-derived CDR1 and CDR2 are PRHDT and FYEKMQ (reference sequence).

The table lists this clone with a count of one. The CDR3 reads CASSLREGGDSYEQYF. DNA for the CDR3: TGTGCCAGCAGCCTACGGGAGGGAGGAGACTCCTACGAGCAGTACTTC. The chain recombines TRBV13 with TRBJ2-7, with TRBD2 matching 8 bases. J lost 0 bases, V lost 5 bases, and 9 bases had no gene match. CDR1 and CDR2 (germline): PRHDT, FYEKMQ (reference sequence). The CDR3 runs 16 residues.

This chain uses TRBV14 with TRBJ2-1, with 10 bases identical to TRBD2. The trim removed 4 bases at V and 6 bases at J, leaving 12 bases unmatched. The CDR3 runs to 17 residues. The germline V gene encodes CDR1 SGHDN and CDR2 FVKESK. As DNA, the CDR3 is TGTGCCAGCAGCCTATCCCGTACTAGCGGGATTTCCAATGAGCAGTTCTTC. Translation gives CASSLSRTSGISNEQFF. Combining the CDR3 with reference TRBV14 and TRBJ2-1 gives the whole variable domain EAGVTQFPSHSVIEKGQTVTLRCDPISGHDNLYWYRRVMGKEIKFLLHFVKESKQDESGMPNNRFLAERTGGTYSTLKVQPAELEDSGVYFCASSLSRTSGISNEQFFGPGTRLTVL.

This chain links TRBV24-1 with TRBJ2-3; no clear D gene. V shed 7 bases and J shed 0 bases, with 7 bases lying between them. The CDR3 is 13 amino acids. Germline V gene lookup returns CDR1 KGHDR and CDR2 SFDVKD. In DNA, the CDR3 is TGTGCCACCAGATACTCTAGCACAGATACGCAGTATTTT. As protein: CATRYSSTDTQYF.

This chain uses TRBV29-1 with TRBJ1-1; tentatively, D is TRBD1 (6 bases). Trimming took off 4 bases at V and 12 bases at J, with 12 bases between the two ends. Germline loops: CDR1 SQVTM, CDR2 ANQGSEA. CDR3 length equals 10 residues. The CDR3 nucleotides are TGCAGCGTTGCGGGGGGCGGAACTTTCTTT. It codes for CSVAGGGTFF.

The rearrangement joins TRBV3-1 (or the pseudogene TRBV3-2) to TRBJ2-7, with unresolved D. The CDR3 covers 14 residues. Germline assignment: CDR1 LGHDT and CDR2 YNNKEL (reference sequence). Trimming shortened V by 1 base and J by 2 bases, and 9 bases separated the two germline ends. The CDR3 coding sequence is TGTGCCAGCAGCCAAGTGAACAGAGCCTACGAGCAGTACTTC. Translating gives CASSQVNRAYEQYF.

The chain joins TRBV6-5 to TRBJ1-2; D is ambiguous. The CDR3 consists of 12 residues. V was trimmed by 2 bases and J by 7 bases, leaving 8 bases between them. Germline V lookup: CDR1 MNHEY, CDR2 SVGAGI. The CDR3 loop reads CASSYADTGYTF. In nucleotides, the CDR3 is TGTGCCAGCAGTTACGCAGATACTGGCTACACCTTC.

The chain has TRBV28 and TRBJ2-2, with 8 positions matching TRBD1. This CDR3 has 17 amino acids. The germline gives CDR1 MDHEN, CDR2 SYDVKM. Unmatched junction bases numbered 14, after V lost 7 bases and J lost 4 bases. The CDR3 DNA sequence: TGTGCCAGCATAACACCTTTCGCGGACAGGGCCACCGGGGAGCTGTTTTTT. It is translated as CASITPFADRATGELFF. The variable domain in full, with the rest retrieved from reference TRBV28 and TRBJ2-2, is DVKVTQSSRYLVKRTGEKVFLECVQDMDHENMFWYRQDPGLGLRLIYFSYDVKMKEKGDIPEGYSVSREKKERFSLILESASTNQTSMYLCASITPFADRATGELFFGEGSRLTVL.

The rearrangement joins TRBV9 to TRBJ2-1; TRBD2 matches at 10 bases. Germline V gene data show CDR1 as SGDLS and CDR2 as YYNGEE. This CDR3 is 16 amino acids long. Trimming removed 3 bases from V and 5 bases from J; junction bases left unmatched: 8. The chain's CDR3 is CASSANYGLADNEQFF. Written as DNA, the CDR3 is TGTGCCAGCAGCGCAAACTACGGACTAGCGGACAATGAGCAGTTCTTC.

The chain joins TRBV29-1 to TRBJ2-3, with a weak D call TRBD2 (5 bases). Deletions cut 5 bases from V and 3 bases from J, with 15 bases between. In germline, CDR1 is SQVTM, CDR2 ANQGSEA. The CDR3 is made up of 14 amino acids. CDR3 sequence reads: CSVRRGRRTDTQYF. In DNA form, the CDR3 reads TGCAGCGTTCGCCGGGGTCGCCGGACAGATACGCAGTATTTT.

The CDR3 sequence is CARSCTGYSNQPQHF. CDR3 nucleotides: TGTGCCAGAAGCTGCACAGGGTATAGCAATCAGCCCCAGCATTTT. The chain joins TRBV5-3 to TRBJ1-5; D is possibly TRBD1 (6 bases). TRBV5-3 is given ORF status, its function remaining uncertain. The CDR3 extends over 15 amino acids. Trimming shortened V by 3 bases and J by 0 bases, and 10 bases separated the two germline ends.

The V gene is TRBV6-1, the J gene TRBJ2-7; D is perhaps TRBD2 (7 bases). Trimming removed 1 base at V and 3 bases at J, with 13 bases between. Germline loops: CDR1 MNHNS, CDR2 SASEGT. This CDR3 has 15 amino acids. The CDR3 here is CASSEGGGRGYEQYF. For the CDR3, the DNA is TGTGCCAGCAGTGAAGGGGGGGGCAGGGGCTACGAGCAGTACTTC.